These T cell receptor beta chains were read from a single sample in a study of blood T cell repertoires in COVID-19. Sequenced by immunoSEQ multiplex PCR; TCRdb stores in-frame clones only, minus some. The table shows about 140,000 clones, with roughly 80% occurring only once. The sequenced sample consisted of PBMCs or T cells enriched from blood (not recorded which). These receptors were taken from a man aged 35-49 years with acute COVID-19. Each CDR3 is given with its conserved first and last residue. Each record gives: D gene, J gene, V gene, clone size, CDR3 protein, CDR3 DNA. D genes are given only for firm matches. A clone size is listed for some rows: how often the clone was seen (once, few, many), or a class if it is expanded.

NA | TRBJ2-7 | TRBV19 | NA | CASSTDGYEQYF | TGTGCCAGTAGTACAGACGGCTACGAGCAGTACTTC
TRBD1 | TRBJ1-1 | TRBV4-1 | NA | CASSPVQGAVNTEAFF | TGCGCCAGCAGCCCTGTACAGGGGGCCGTGAACACTGAAGCTTTCTTT
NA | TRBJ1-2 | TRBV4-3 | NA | CASSLTPGTLAEGYTF | TGCGCCAGCAGCCTGACACCGGGAACCTTAGCGGAAGGCTACACCTTC
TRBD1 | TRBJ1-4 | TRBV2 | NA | CASSRSSDRRASKGRYEKLFF | TGTGCCAGCAGTAGGTCGTCGGACAGGAGAGCCTCCAAGGGTCGTTATGAAAAACTGTTTTTT
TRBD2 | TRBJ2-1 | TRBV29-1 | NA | CSVGPGLADYNEQFF | TGCAGCGTTGGCCCTGGACTAGCGGATTACAATGAGCAGTTCTTC
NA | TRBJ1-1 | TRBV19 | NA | CASTGTGTNTEAFF | TGTGCCAGTACTGGAACAGGGACGAACACTGAAGCTTTCTTT
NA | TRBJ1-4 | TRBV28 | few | CASIPGLGREKLFF | TGTGCCAGCATCCCAGGACTAGGACGCGAAAAACTGTTTTTT
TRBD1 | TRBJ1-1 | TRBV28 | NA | CASNTQGADEAFF | TGTGCCAGCAATACTCAGGGGGCGGATGAAGCTTTCTTT
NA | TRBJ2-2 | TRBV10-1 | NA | CASSGGRGRTNTGELFF | TGCGCCAGCAGTGGAGGAAGGGGCCGCACGAACACCGGGGAGCTGTTTTTT
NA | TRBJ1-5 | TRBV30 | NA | CAWTQRTDQPQHF | TGTGCCTGGACCCAGCGGACAGATCAGCCCCAGCATTTT
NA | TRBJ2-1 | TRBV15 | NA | CATSNRDTLYEQFF | TGTGCCACCAGCAACCGGGACACCTTATATGAGCAGTTCTTC
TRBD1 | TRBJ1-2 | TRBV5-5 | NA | CASRQTGVNYGYTF | TGTGCCAGCAGGCAGACAGGGGTGAACTATGGCTACACCTTC
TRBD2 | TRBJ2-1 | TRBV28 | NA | CASSLGLAGDNEQFF | TGTGCCAGCAGTCTCGGACTAGCGGGGGACAATGAGCAGTTCTTC
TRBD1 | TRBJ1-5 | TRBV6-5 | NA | CASSPDRGHQPQHF | TGTGCCAGCAGTCCTGACAGGGGTCATCAGCCCCAGCATTTT
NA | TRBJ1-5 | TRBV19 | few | CASSHSAGNQPQHF | TGTGCCAGTAGCCATTCGGCAGGGAATCAGCCCCAGCATTTT
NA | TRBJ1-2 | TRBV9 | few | CASSLSLRGGVYGYTF | TGTGCCAGCAGCCTGTCGTTGAGGGGCGGGGTCTATGGCTACACCTTC
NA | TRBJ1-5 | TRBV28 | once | CASVTLDSPLSNQPQHF | TGTGCCAGCGTCACCCTCGACAGTCCCCTTAGCAATCAGCCCCAGCATTTT
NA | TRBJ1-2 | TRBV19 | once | CASSTLRTAGYTF | TGTGCCAGTAGTACTCTCCGTACAGCTGGCTACACCTTC
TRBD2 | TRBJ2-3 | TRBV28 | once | CASSFSRPGTSGTDTQYF | TGTGCCAGCAGTTTCTCCCGCCCCGGGACTAGCGGCACAGATACGCAGTATTTT
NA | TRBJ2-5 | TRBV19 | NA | CASSSLAQGQETQYF | TGTGCCAGTAGTTCCTTGGCACAGGGCCAAGAGACCCAGTACTTC
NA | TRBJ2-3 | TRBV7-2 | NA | CASSKTGTSGDTQYF | TGTGCCAGCAGCAAAACCGGGACAAGTGGAGATACGCAGTATTTT
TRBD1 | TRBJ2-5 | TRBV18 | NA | CASSLGQGIETQYF | TGTGCCAGCTCGCTGGGACAGGGGATTGAGACCCAGTACTTC
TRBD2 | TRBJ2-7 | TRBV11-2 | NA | CASSPELAGGPHEQYF | TGTGCCAGCAGCCCTGAACTAGCGGGAGGGCCCCACGAGCAGTACTTC
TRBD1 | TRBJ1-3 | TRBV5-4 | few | CASSSGQANSGNTIYF | TGTGCCAGCAGCTCCGGACAGGCTAACTCTGGAAACACCATATATTTT
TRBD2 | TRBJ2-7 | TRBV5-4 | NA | CASRLAGSYEQYF | TGTGCCAGCAGACTAGCGGGCTCCTACGAGCAGTACTTC
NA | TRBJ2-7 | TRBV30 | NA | CAWLLPYRDEQYF | TGTGCCTGGCTCCTTCCCTACAGAGACGAGCAGTACTTC
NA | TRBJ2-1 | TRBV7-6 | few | CASSLRGSSYNEQFF | TGTGCCAGCAGCCTACGGGGGTCCTCCTACAATGAGCAGTTCTTC
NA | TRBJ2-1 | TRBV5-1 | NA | CASSLGLASTNEQFF | TGCGCCAGCAGCTTGGGATTGGCTAGCACCAATGAGCAGTTCTTC
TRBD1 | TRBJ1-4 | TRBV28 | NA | CASSYSDRPGPFF | TGTGCCAGCAGTTACTCGGACAGGCCGGGCCCGTTTTTT
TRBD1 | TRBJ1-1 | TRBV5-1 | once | CASSRGTGGTEAFF | TGCGCCAGCAGCCGAGGGACAGGTGGCACTGAAGCTTTCTTT
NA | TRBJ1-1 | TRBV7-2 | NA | CASSLEGAGTEAFF | TGTGCCAGCAGCTTAGAAGGGGCCGGGACTGAAGCTTTCTTT
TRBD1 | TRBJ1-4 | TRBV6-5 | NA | CASSYGTGSGDEKLFF | TGTGCCAGCAGTTACGGGACAGGGTCTGGAGATGAAAAACTGTTTTTT
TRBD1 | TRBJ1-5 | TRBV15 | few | CATSITRQGIQPQHF | TGTGCCACCAGCATTACCCGACAGGGAATTCAGCCCCAGCATTTT
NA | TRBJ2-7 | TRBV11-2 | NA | CASSSGHPPWDEQYF | TGTGCCAGCAGCTCGGGTCACCCTCCTTGGGACGAGCAGTACTTC
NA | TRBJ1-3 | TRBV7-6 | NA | CASSPYSTGNTIYF | TGTGCCAGCAGCCCCTACTCAACTGGAAACACCATATATTTT
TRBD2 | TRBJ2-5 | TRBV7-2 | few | CASRPTSFETQYF | TGTGCCAGCAGGCCGACTAGCTTCGAGACCCAGTACTTC
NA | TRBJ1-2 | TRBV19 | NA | CASSSGLGYTF | TGTGCCAGTAGTTCTGGGCTCGGCTACACCTTC
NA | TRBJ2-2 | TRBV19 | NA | CASSYISGELFF | TGTGCCAGTAGTTATATATCCGGGGAGCTGTTTTTT
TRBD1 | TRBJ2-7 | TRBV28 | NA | CASSLISRDRVYEQYF | TGTGCCAGCAGTTTAATTAGTAGGGACAGGGTGTACGAGCAGTACTTC
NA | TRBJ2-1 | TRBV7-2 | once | CASSLDTTYNEQFF | TGTGCCAGCAGCTTAGACACAACCTACAATGAGCAGTTCTTC
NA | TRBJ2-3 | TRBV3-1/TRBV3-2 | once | CASSQTTKRGTDTQYF | TGTGCCAGCAGCCAAACGACCAAGCGGGGCACAGATACGCAGTATTTT
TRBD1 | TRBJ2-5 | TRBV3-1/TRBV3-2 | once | CASSQDPRTGPGETQYF | TGTGCCAGCAGCCAAGACCCGAGGACAGGTCCTGGGGAGACCCAGTACTTC
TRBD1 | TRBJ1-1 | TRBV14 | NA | CASSLVGTGAFTEAFF | TGTGCCAGCAGCCTCGTGGGGACAGGAGCTTTTACTGAAGCTTTCTTT